This TCR beta chain originates from a study of blood T cell repertoires in COVID-19. In the study overall: Sites in the United States, Italy and Spain provided acute and convalescent COVID-19 samples. PBMCs, B-cell-depleted T cells, or T cells were the source of the cDNA or gDNA that made up the material.

CDR3 length: 13 residues. Germline loops: CDR1 DFQATT, CDR2 SNEGSKA (reference sequence). V shed 3 bases and J shed 0 bases, with 8 bases lying between them. The repertoire was sequenced with immunoSEQ multiplex PCR; TCRdb's copy has only in-frame clones and lacks some. The data hold 55,000 to 75,000 clones, with roughly 80% observed a single time. This clone was observed a handful of times. Input material: peripheral blood. The genes are TRBV20-1 and TRBJ1-1; no definite D call. The receptor's source is a man in his sixties with acute or convalescent COVID-19. The CDR3 region has the DNA TGCAGTGCTAGTGGGCAGATGAACACTGAAGCTTTCTTT. Amino acid sequence: CSASGQMNTEAFF.